Reported below is one T cell receptor beta chain. The data stem from a study of blood T cell repertoires in COVID-19. This CDR3 has 19 amino acids. V lost 7 bases and J lost 0; bases outside the gene matches: 13. Germline assignment: CDR1 LGHNA and CDR2 YNFKEQ. Sequencing used immunoSEQ multiplex PCR; TCRdb keeps in-frame clones, though not all of them. The sample includes about 520,000 clones, around 85% of them seen just once. This receptor was taken from a human donor in a cohort sampled during active COVID-19. The sample was peripheral blood. The V call is TRBV4-2, the J call TRBJ2-1; TRBD2 matches 12 bases. The CDR3 bases are TGTGCCAGCACCCGGGATGGAAAGACTAGCGGGAGCTCCTACAATGAGCAGTTCTTC. Protein sequence: CASTRDGKTSGSSYNEQFF.